One and the same sample provided the 12 T cell receptor beta chains below, sequenced in a study of blood T cell repertoires in COVID-19. Profiling relied on immunoSEQ multiplex PCR, and the TCRdb table lists in-frame clones only, not all of them. The sample includes about 320,000 clones, 85% of them seen just once. The sequencing input was PBMCs or T cells enriched from blood (not recorded which). The receptors originated from a woman in her twenties or thirties who had been exposed to COVID-19.

This sequence joins TRBV25-1 and TRBJ1-6, with D unclear. The CDR3 is made up of 17 amino acids. Germline values: CDR1 MGHDK, CDR2 SYGVNS. Deletions cut 3 bases from V and 5 bases from J, with 17 bases between. The CDR3 here is CASSDIRVIGNNSPLHF. DNA for the CDR3: TGTGCCAGCAGTGATATACGGGTTATCGGAAATAATTCACCCCTCCACTTT.

The chain has TRBV28 and TRBJ1-3; 7 positions agree with TRBD1. The CDR3 length is 17 residues. Germline V gene data show CDR1 as MDHEN and CDR2 as SYDVKM. The trim removed 6 bases at V and 0 bases at J, leaving 11 bases unmatched. The CDR3 spells CASSLGGQMTSGNTIYF. For the CDR3, the DNA is TGTGCCAGCAGCCTAGGGGGACAGATGACCTCTGGAAACACCATATATTTT.

This chain uses TRBV11-2 with TRBJ1-1; TRBD1 matches 8 bases. CDR1 is SGHAT and CDR2 is FQNNGV in the germline V gene. V was clipped by 5 bases and J by 3 bases; unmatched bases: 5. The CDR3 spans 14 residues. The CDR3 coding sequence is TGTGCCAGCAGCGCCGGACAGGGATACACTGAAGCTTTCTTT. The encoded protein is CASSAGQGYTEAFF.

The chain has TRBV28 and TRBJ2-5; 8 bases line up with TRBD1. This CDR3 has 16 residues. V was pared by 8 bases and J by 2 bases, with 13 bases of the junction left unmatched. Germline CDR1 MDHEN, CDR2 SYDVKM. CDR3 nucleotide sequence: TGTGCCAGCCGCGGGACAGGCCATGGGCGGCAAGAGACCCAGTACTTC. It codes for CASRGTGHGRQETQYF. Complete variable domain (other parts from reference TRBV28 and TRBJ2-5): DVKVTQSSRYLVKRTGEKVFLECVQDMDHENMFWYRQDPGLGLRLIYFSYDVKMKEKGDIPEGYSVSREKKERFSLILESASTNQTSMYLCASRGTGHGRQETQYFGPGTRLLVL.

This chain joins TRBV5-6 and TRBJ1-6; 9 nucleotides agree with TRBD1. Looked up from germline, CDR1 is SGHDT and CDR2 is YYEEEE. Germline trimming cut 4 bases from V and 4 bases from J; bases unmatched to any gene: 3. The CDR3 covers 15 residues. DNA of the CDR3: TGTGCCAGCAGCGATGGGACAGGGTATAATTCACCCCTCCACTTT. This encodes CASSDGTGYNSPLHF.

V gene TRBV6-5 combines with J gene TRBJ1-2, with a tentative D call TRBD1 (6 bases). The CDR3 covers 14 residues. From germline, CDR1 is MNHEY and CDR2 SVGAGI. V shed 5 bases and J shed 6 bases, with 16 bases lying between them. Here the CDR3 DNA reads TGTGCCAGCAGTCCCGGGGGGCTAGTTAATGGCTACACCTTC. Translated, it gives CASSPGGLVNGYTF.

This clone showed up many times. The chain uses TRBV3-1 (or the pseudogene TRBV3-2) and TRBJ2-1; D is perhaps TRBD2 (6 bases). This CDR3 has 15 residues. V dropped 0 bases and J dropped 4 bases, with 10 bases sitting between them. Per germline, CDR1 LGHDT and CDR2 YNNKEL (reference sequence). The CDR3 spells CASSQDGSEYNEQFF. CDR3 bases: TGTGCCAGCAGCCAAGACGGGAGTGAGTACAATGAGCAGTTCTTC.

This clone was detected only once. The rearrangement joins TRBV29-1 to TRBJ1-3, with 7 positions matching TRBD1. V dropped 4 bases and J dropped 2; count of bases not matched to a gene: 2. CDR1 and CDR2 (germline): SQVTM, ANQGSEA. This CDR3 is 13 amino acids long. The chain's CDR3 is CSVGQGTGNTIYF. CDR3 coding DNA: TGCAGCGTTGGACAGGGAACTGGAAACACCATATATTTT. The variable domain in full, with the rest retrieved from reference TRBV29-1 and TRBJ1-3, is SAVISQKPSRDICQRGTSLTIQCQVDSQVTMMFWYRQQPGQSLTLIATANQGSEATYESGFVIDKFPISRPNLTFSTLTVSNMSPEDSSIYLCSVGQGTGNTIYFGEGSWLTVV.

The rearrangement joins TRBV28 to TRBJ1-2; D gene ambiguous. The V and J ends lost 4 bases and 3 bases respectively, with 6 bases between them. CDR1 and CDR2 (germline): MDHEN, SYDVKM. CDR3 length equals 12 residues. The CDR3 loop reads CASSSRYYGYTF. The CDR3 DNA reads as TGTGCCAGCAGTTCGAGGTACTATGGCTACACCTTC.

V and J are TRBV6-1 and TRBJ1-5; a possible D gene is TRBD1 (5 bases). CDR1 is MNHNS and CDR2 is SASEGT in the germline V gene. The CDR3 consists of 15 residues. V was trimmed by 3 bases and J by 4 bases, leaving 13 bases between them. The CDR3 is CASSEVIRGNQPQHF. CDR3 in DNA: TGTGCCAGCAGTGAGGTGATTAGGGGTAATCAGCCCCAGCATTTT.

The V gene is TRBV11-2, the J gene TRBJ1-3; D possibly corresponds to TRBD1 (5 bases). The length of the CDR3 is 16 residues. Trimming pared 5 bases from V and 0 bases from J, leaving 14 bases between. CDR1 and CDR2 (germline): SGHAT, FQNNGV. This chain's CDR3 is CASSPGPGGSGNTIYF. In nucleotides, the CDR3 is TGTGCCAGCAGCCCAGGCCCGGGGGGCTCTGGAAACACCATATATTTT.

This chain links TRBV4-3 with TRBJ2-3; 9 positions agree with TRBD2. V trimming: 0 bases; J trimming: 5 bases; junction bases outside the gene matches: 6. Germline lookup yields CDR1 LGHNA and CDR2 YSLEER. The CDR3 contains 16 residues. The CDR3 nucleotides read TGCGCCAGCAGCCAAGACTCAGCGGGGGGAGAAGATACGCAGTATTTT. It translates to CASSQDSAGGEDTQYF.